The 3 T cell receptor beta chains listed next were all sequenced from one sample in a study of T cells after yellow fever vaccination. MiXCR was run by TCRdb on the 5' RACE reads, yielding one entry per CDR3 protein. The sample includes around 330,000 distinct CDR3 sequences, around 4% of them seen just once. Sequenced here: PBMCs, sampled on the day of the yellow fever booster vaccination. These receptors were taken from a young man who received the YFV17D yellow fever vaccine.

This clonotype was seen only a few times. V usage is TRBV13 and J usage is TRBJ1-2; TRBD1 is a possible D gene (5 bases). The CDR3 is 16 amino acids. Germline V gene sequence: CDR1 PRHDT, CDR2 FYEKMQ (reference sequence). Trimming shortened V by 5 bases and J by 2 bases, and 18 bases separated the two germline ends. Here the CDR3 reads CASSTRGHYSNYGYTF. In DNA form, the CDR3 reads TGTGCCAGCAGCACCCGGGGCCACTACTCCAACTATGGCTACACCTTC.

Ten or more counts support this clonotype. CDR3 in DNA: TGCAGTGCTTCACAACATACGAGCTCCTACGAGCAGTACTTC. Its translation is CSASQHTSSYEQYF. The chain links TRBV20-1 to TRBJ2-7; D is uncertain. This CDR3 is built from 14 residues. V lost 5 bases to trimming and J lost 0 bases, with 14 bases between them. Looked up from germline, CDR1 is DFQATT and CDR2 is SNEGSKA (reference sequence).

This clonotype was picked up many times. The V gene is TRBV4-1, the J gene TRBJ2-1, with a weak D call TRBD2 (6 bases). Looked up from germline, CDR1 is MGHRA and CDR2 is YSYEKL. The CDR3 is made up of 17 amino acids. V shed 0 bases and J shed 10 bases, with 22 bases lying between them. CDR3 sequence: CASSQDFGGPIPWEQFF. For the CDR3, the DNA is TGCGCCAGCAGCCAAGACTTCGGGGGACCTATCCCGTGGGAGCAGTTCTTC.